Shown below are 11 T cell receptor beta chains from a single sample sequenced in a study of shared clonotypes between healthy human individuals. The table came from immunoSEQ multiplex PCR; TCRdb's copy has only in-frame clones and leaves some out. The sample shows about 490,000 clones, approximately 81% of them seen only once. Source material: PBMCs. Receptor source: a middle-aged woman in good health. Some clones in this sample may be carry-over from other donors' samples.

Notes on this clone: A far larger clone differs by one base, so this is likely a read error. This chain links TRBV5-6 with TRBJ2-6; TRBD2 might be the D (7 bases). Germline CDR1 SGHDT, CDR2 YYEEEE. The CDR3 loop spans 18 amino acids. Trimming removed 0 bases from V and 0 bases from J, with 13 bases in between. In DNA, the CDR3 is TGTGCCAGCAGCTTGGCGGGGGGCGCACACTCTGGGGCCAACGTCCTGACTTTC. Its translation is CASSLAGGAHSGANVLTF.

This chain links TRBV6-4 with TRBJ2-3; 11 bases are shared with TRBD2. The germline CDR1 and CDR2 sequences are MRHNA and SNTAGT. This CDR3 spans 15 amino acids. V lost 6 bases, J lost 4 bases, and 6 bases stayed unmatched. As DNA, the CDR3 is TGTGCCAGCAGGGCTACTAGCGGGAGTGCAGATACGCAGTATTTT. Translated, it gives CASRATSGSADTQYF.

The chain employs TRBV2 and TRBJ2-6; 8 bases are shared with TRBD1. V lost 7 bases, J lost 0 bases, and 5 bases stayed unmatched. This CDR3 region has 16 residues. Germline V lookup: CDR1 SNHLY, CDR2 FYNNEI. The CDR3 DNA is TGTGCCAGCACCGGGACAGGACCCTCTGGGGCCAACGTCCTGACTTTC. Translated: CASTGTGPSGANVLTF.

CDR3 loop: CASSKYADTGELFF. Here the CDR3 DNA reads TGTGCCAGCAGCAAGTATGCGGACACCGGGGAGCTGTTTTTT. This chain links TRBV11-3 with TRBJ2-2; no definite D call. The length of the CDR3 is 14 residues. Germline CDR1 SGHNT, CDR2 YENEEA. Trimming removed 5 bases at V and 3 bases at J, with 10 bases between.

The rearrangement uses TRBV6-5 and TRBJ1-5, with a possible D match to TRBD1 (5 bases). Trimming removed 8 bases from V and 3 bases from J, with 11 bases in between. CDR1 is MNHEY, CDR2 SVGAGI, per germline. This CDR3 has 13 residues. The CDR3 DNA reads as TGTGCCAGCCGGGACTCACTCAATCAGCCCCAGCATTTT. Protein product: CASRDSLNQPQHF.

A word on this clone: A far bigger clonotype differs at one base, so this is likely a read error. The J gene is TRBJ2-7, the V gene TRBV11-2; D is possibly TRBD2 (6 bases). The germline V and J ends were trimmed by 2 bases and 5 bases, with 19 bases remaining between them. This CDR3 has 16 residues. Germline CDR1 and CDR2: SGHAT and FQNNGV. The CDR3 spells CASSLSSAGRKDEQYF. For the CDR3, the DNA is TGTGCCAGCAGCTTATCGTCAGCGGGCAGAAAAGACGAGCAGTACTTC.

The rearrangement uses TRBV5-4 and TRBJ2-5; 7 bases fit TRBD2. Germline CDR1 and CDR2: SGHNT and YYREEE (reference sequence). V lost 3 bases to trimming and J lost 5 bases; unmatched junction nucleotides: 4. The CDR3 is 13 residues long. The CDR3 DNA sequence: TGTGCCAGCAGCTCAGCGGGATCTGAGACCCAGTACTTC. As protein: CASSSAGSETQYF.

A note on this clone: This likely came from a read error, as a far larger clone is one base away. The chain has TRBV7-9 and TRBJ1-1; D gene uncertain. The CDR3 sequence is 13 residues long. CDR1 is SEHNR and CDR2 is FQNEAQ in the germline V gene (reference sequence). The CDR3 region is CASSLSENTDAFF. In DNA, the CDR3 is TGTGCCAGCAGCTTGTCAGAGAACACTGATGCTTTCTTT.

The genes are TRBV7-9 and TRBJ1-1; 8 bases map to TRBD1. CDR1 and CDR2 from the germline V gene are SEHNR and FQNEAQ (reference sequence). The CDR3 sequence is 14 residues long. V lost 4 bases to trimming and J lost 7 bases; unmatched junction nucleotides: 8. The DNA for the CDR3 is TGTGCCAGCAGCTCAGGACAGGGCTCCGGTGAAGCTTTCTTT. Translating it yields CASSSGQGSGEAFF.

V is TRBV27 and J is TRBJ1-5, with D hard to call. Germline CDR1 reads MNHEY; CDR2 reads SMNVEV (reference sequence). CDR3 length equals 13 residues. The V gene lost 2 bases and the J gene lost 7 bases, with 9 bases spanning the gap. CDR3: CASSLSSRQPQHF. Here the CDR3 DNA reads TGTGCCAGCAGTTTAAGTTCCAGGCAGCCCCAGCATTTT.

The V gene is TRBV7-9, the J gene TRBJ2-7; D unresolved. The germline CDR1 and CDR2 sequences are SEHNR and FQNEAQ (reference sequence). The CDR3 is 12 residues long. Trimming took off 10 bases at V and 3 bases at J, with 13 bases between the two ends. CDR3 nucleotide sequence: TGTGCCACAGCACCCCCTGGCTACGAGCAGTACTTC. Amino acids: CATAPPGYEQYF.